The entry that follows covers one T cell receptor beta chain sequence. The sample originates from a study of PD-L1 blockade in urothelial cancer. Trimming cost V 5 bases and J 0 bases; bases outside gene matches: 3. CDR1 and CDR2 (germline): KGHSH, LQKENI. The CDR3 is made up of 15 amino acids. Time point: pretreatment peripheral blood. Only in-frame clones appear in the TCRdb table, and some are missing; sequencing was by immunoSEQ multiplex PCR. The sample has under 60,000 clones, around 80% seen once; the top ten hold about 3.2%. The sequences come from PBMCs, collected around atezolizumab (anti-PD-L1) treatment. This chain uses TRBV18 with TRBJ1-3; 8 bases are shared with TRBD1. The sequence came from a man aged 70-80 years with urothelial cancer. The CDR3: CASSRQGISGNTIYF. CDR3 sequence (DNA): TGTGCCAGCTCAAGACAGGGGATCTCTGGAAACACCATATATTTT.